Presented here are 32 T cell receptor beta chains from one specimen sequenced in a study of cytomegalovirus exposure and HLA in healthy donors. It was with 60 Vbeta and 13 Jbeta primers that the PCR ran. Method: immunoSEQ multiplex PCR; TCRdb's copy keeps in-frame clones and lacks some. The sample lists some 110,000 clones; 73% were seen once. The sequencing sample was made of PBMCs. Every receptor here comes from a man aged 55 to 70 in good health and CMV-seropositive.

For the CDR3, the DNA is TGTGCCAGCAGCTCCAGCTCTGGAAACACCATATATTTT. Translating gives CASSSSSGNTIYF. This chain links TRBV7-2 with TRBJ1-3; D ambiguous. Trimming removed 4 bases at V and 0 bases at J, with 4 bases between. The CDR3 spans 13 residues. CDR1 SGHTA and CDR2 FQGNSA come from the germline V gene.

The rearrangement links TRBV9 to TRBJ1-1, with D maybe TRBD1 (5 bases). Germline V lookup: CDR1 SGDLS, CDR2 YYNGEE. The CDR3 has 13 residues. Between the trimmed V and J ends, which lost 4 bases and 4 bases, there was a span of 11 bases. DNA for the CDR3: TGTGCCAGCAGCAGGGGAATGGGCACTGAAGCTTTCTTT. It specifies CASSRGMGTEAFF.

V and J are TRBV12-5 and TRBJ2-1; D not resolved. V was trimmed by 6 bases and J by 5 bases, leaving 8 bases between them. The CDR3 contains 12 residues. CDR1 is LGHNT and CDR2 is FRNRAP in the germline V gene. CDR3: CASGLVDNEQFF. CDR3 in DNA: TGTGCTAGTGGCCTAGTCGACAATGAGCAGTTCTTC.

The rearrangement links TRBV7-2 to TRBJ1-2, with 7 bases fitting TRBD1. V lost 1 base to trimming and J lost 7 bases; unmatched junction nucleotides: 3. Per the germline V gene, CDR1 is SGHTA and CDR2 is FQGNSA. The CDR3 has 13 amino acids. This CDR3 reads CASSLDRGAGYTF. DNA of the CDR3: TGTGCCAGCAGCTTAGACAGGGGAGCTGGCTACACCTTC.

The chain joins TRBV29-1 to TRBJ2-5; weak D call: TRBD2 (6 bases). V shed 7 bases and J shed 5 bases, with 14 bases lying between them. Per the germline V gene, CDR1 is SQVTM and CDR2 is ANQGSEA. The CDR3 totals 12 residues. In DNA form, the CDR3 reads TGCAGCGCCACGGGGGTGGAGGAGACCCAGTACTTC. Its protein is CSATGVEETQYF.

The rearrangement joins TRBV15 to TRBJ2-7, with D possibly TRBD2 on 7 matching bases. CDR1 is LNHNV, CDR2 YYDKDF, per germline (reference sequence). CDR3 length equals 16 residues. Trimming removed 5 bases from V and 4 bases from J, with 21 bases in between. CDR3 in DNA: TGTGCCACCAGCGAACGAGGGGGGGTGGGGATTTACGAGCAGTACTTC. Amino acids: CATSERGGVGIYEQYF.

Sample share makes this clone medium-sized (0.01 to 0.1%). The gene calls are TRBV5-6 and TRBJ1-2; 9 nucleotides align to TRBD1. After removal of 4 bases from V and 3 bases from J, the junction contained 7 bases not matched to a gene. The CDR3 length is 15 residues. CDR1 is SGHDT, CDR2 YYEEEE, per germline. The CDR3 DNA reads TGTGCCAGCAGCCAGGGACAGGGCATCGACTATGGCTACACCTTC. This codes for CASSQGQGIDYGYTF. Full variable domain (outside the CDR3, taken from reference TRBV5-6 and TRBJ1-2): DAGVTQSPTHLIKTRGQQVTLRCSPKSGHDTVSWYQQALGQGPQFIFQYYEEEERQRGNFPDRFSGHQFPNYSSELNVNALLLGDSALYLCASSQGQGIDYGYTFGSGTRLTVV.

This clone was picked up one time. The chain has TRBV5-6 and TRBJ2-5; 8 bases are a match to TRBD1. From germline, CDR1 is SGHDT and CDR2 YYEEEE. The V and J ends lost 4 bases and 6 bases, in that order; junction bases with no gene match: 5. The CDR3 totals 13 residues. The CDR3 nucleotides are TGTGCCAGCAGCCCCTGGGACAGGCAGACCCAGTACTTC. Protein: CASSPWDRQTQYF.

The chain joins TRBV9 to TRBJ2-1, with 9 positions matching TRBD2. The CDR3 spans 15 residues. After removal of 2 bases from V and 5 bases from J, the junction contained 5 bases not matched to a gene. From germline, CDR1 is SGDLS and CDR2 YYNGEE. The CDR3 DNA reads as TGTGCCAGCAGCGTTTTAGCGGGGGCCCACAATGAGCAGTTCTTC. Translated: CASSVLAGAHNEQFF.

The CDR3 protein is CASSPAGTGAEQYF. CDR3 nucleotide sequence: TGTGCCAGCTCACCGGCAGGGACAGGGGCCGAGCAGTACTTC. The rearrangement joins TRBV18 to TRBJ2-7; TRBD1 agrees at 10 bases. The CDR3 length is 14 residues. Germline CDR1 and CDR2: KGHSH and LQKENI. The trim removed 3 bases at V and 6 bases at J, leaving 5 bases unmatched.

This clone was detected only once. CDR3 sequence reads: CSGGWASGGQETQYF. The CDR3 DNA reads as TGCAGCGGGGGGTGGGCTAGCGGGGGCCAAGAGACCCAGTACTTC. The rearrangement links TRBV29-1 to TRBJ2-5; TRBD2 matches at 10 bases. V lost 7 bases to trimming and J lost 1 base; unmatched junction nucleotides: 9. The length of the CDR3 is 15 residues. The germline gives CDR1 SQVTM, CDR2 ANQGSEA.

The rearrangement links TRBV28 to TRBJ2-7; 8 nucleotides line up with TRBD1. J lost 6 bases, V lost 6 bases, and 7 bases had no gene match. Looked up from germline, CDR1 is MDHEN and CDR2 is SYDVKM. The length of the CDR3 is 13 residues. In DNA, the CDR3 is TGTGCCAGCAGGTCAGGACAGGGTTCCGAGCAGTACTTC. Its protein is CASRSGQGSEQYF.

This clone was detected a few times. The chain has TRBV9 and TRBJ2-5; 7 nucleotides agree with TRBD2. Looked up from germline, CDR1 is SGDLS and CDR2 is YYNGEE. CDR3 length equals 17 residues. J gave up 0 bases and V 3 bases, and 11 bases lay outside the gene matches. The CDR3 protein is CASSARRGILNQETQYF. In DNA, the CDR3 is TGTGCCAGCAGCGCCCGGCGGGGGATCCTAAACCAAGAGACCCAGTACTTC. The full variable domain, rest sourced from reference TRBV9 and TRBJ2-5, is DSGVTQTPKHLITATGQRVTLRCSPRSGDLSVYWYQQSLDQGLQFLIQYYNGEERAKGNILERFSAQQFPDLHSELNLSSLELGDSALYFCASSARRGILNQETQYFGPGTRLLVL.

This chain joins TRBV2 and TRBJ1-5; perhaps TRBD1 as D (5 bases). V gave up 5 bases and J gave up 5 bases, with 10 bases separating them. CDR1 SNHLY and CDR2 FYNNEI come from the germline V gene. The CDR3 sequence is 13 residues long. CDR3 residues: CASSSDSYQPQHF. For the CDR3, the DNA is TGTGCCAGCAGTTCAGACAGTTATCAGCCCCAGCATTTT.

V usage is TRBV5-1 and J usage is TRBJ2-5; 8 positions match TRBD1. The last part of the DNA fits TRBJ2-7 better; the J call may be wrong. The CDR3 covers 14 residues. The germline V gene has CDR1 SGHRS and CDR2 YFSETQ. CDR3: CASSLGQGNNEQYF. The CDR3 nucleotides read TGCGCCAGCAGCTTGGGACAGGGGAACAACGAGCAGTACTTC.

The gene calls are TRBV10-1 and TRBJ1-1, with no clear D. V gave up 0 bases and J gave up 3 bases, with 5 bases separating them. Germline lookup yields CDR1 WNHNN and CDR2 SYGVQD (reference sequence). The CDR3 extends over 13 amino acids. The DNA for the CDR3 is TGCGCCAGCAGTGAGTCCGGGGACACTGAAGCTTTCTTT. This codes for CASSESGDTEAFF.

The V gene is TRBV7-9, the J gene TRBJ2-7, with 8 bases identical to TRBD2. V shed 5 bases, J shed 2 bases, and the junction held 5 bases outside the gene matches. The CDR3 is made up of 14 amino acids. The germline V gene has CDR1 SEHNR and CDR2 FQNEAQ (reference sequence). The CDR3 loop reads CASSPGGLAYEQYF. In nucleotides, the CDR3 is TGTGCCAGCAGCCCTGGGGGACTAGCCTACGAGCAGTACTTC.

The rearrangement links TRBV28 to TRBJ2-7, with D perhaps TRBD1 (6 bases). Per germline, CDR1 MDHEN and CDR2 SYDVKM. This CDR3 is 13 amino acids long. Trimming removed 3 bases at V and 5 bases at J, with 11 bases between. The CDR3 DNA follows: TGTGCCAGCAGTTTGGACAGAGTAGACGAGCAGTACTTC. Protein product: CASSLDRVDEQYF.

V usage is TRBV28 and J usage is TRBJ1-4, with 7 bases lining up with TRBD1. The CDR3 consists of 15 residues. The germline gives CDR1 MDHEN, CDR2 SYDVKM. V gave up 5 bases and J gave up 4 bases; unmatched junction bases: 7. The CDR3: CASSPPGQFNEKLFF. As DNA, the CDR3 is TGTGCCAGCAGTCCCCCGGGACAGTTTAATGAAAAACTGTTTTTT. Using reference TRBV28 and TRBJ1-4 for the parts outside the CDR3, the full variable domain is DVKVTQSSRYLVKRTGEKVFLECVQDMDHENMFWYRQDPGLGLRLIYFSYDVKMKEKGDIPEGYSVSREKKERFSLILESASTNQTSMYLCASSPPGQFNEKLFFGSGTQLSVL.

V usage is TRBV7-2 and J usage is TRBJ1-4; a weak D match, TRBD1 (5 bases). The CDR3 sequence is 15 residues long. Per germline, CDR1 SGHTA and CDR2 FQGNSA. V was clipped by 5 bases and J by 5 bases, with 15 bases between them. DNA of the CDR3: TGTGCCAGCAGCCCGGGGGACGGAGTAAATGAAAAACTGTTTTTT. Protein product: CASSPGDGVNEKLFF.

Note on this clone: Other DNA sequences in this sample translate to the same CDR3. The genes are TRBV5-1 and TRBJ1-6; 7 bases agree with TRBD1. Germline assignment: CDR1 SGHRS and CDR2 YFSETQ. The ends lost 7 bases at V and 5 bases at J; junction bases unmatched: 6. The CDR3 consists of 14 residues. CDR3 nucleotide sequence: TGCGCCAGCCGGCCAACAGGGGATAATTCACCCCTCCACTTT. Encoded protein: CASRPTGDNSPLHF.

The V call is TRBV5-6, the J call TRBJ1-2; a possible D gene is TRBD1 (6 bases). Trimming removed 4 bases from V and 4 bases from J, with 20 bases in between. The germline gives CDR1 SGHDT, CDR2 YYEEEE. The CDR3 extends over 16 amino acids. The CDR3 reads CASSPMTGTFTYGYTF. CDR3 sequence (DNA): TGTGCCAGCAGCCCAATGACAGGAACATTTACCTATGGCTACACCTTC.

CDR3 residues: CASSYQPGGSGEAFF. The CDR3 nucleotides read TGTGCCAGCAGTTACCAACCAGGGGGCTCGGGTGAAGCTTTCTTT. The V gene is TRBV6-6, the J gene TRBJ1-1, with TRBD1 identical over 8 bases. CDR1 and CDR2 from the germline V gene are MNHNY and SVGAGI (reference sequence). Trimming removed 2 bases from V and 7 bases from J; junction bases left unmatched: 9. This CDR3 is 15 amino acids long.

The chain is built from TRBV9 and TRBJ2-2, with 8 bases aligning to TRBD1. J was trimmed by 0 bases and V by 0 bases; bases with no gene match: 1. This CDR3 has 16 amino acids. CDR1 is SGDLS, CDR2 YYNGEE, per germline. As DNA, the CDR3 is TGTGCCAGCAGCGTAGGGACAGGGCCGAACACCGGGGAGCTGTTTTTT. Translating it yields CASSVGTGPNTGELFF.

The CDR3 DNA sequence: TGTGCCAGCAACCGTCCCGGACAGACCTACGAGCAGTACTTC. Amino acids: CASNRPGQTYEQYF. The V gene is TRBV14, the J gene TRBJ2-7; D is perhaps TRBD1 (6 bases). Per germline, CDR1 SGHDN and CDR2 FVKESK. Trimming removed 7 bases from V and 2 bases from J, with 15 bases in between. The CDR3 consists of 14 residues.

The genes are TRBV2 and TRBJ2-1, with TRBD1 identical over 8 bases. The CDR3 covers 14 residues. With V trimmed by 2 bases and J by 9 bases, 6 bases remained unmatched. Germline assignment: CDR1 SNHLY and CDR2 FYNNEI. The CDR3 region has the DNA TGTGCCAGCAGTGAACGGACAGGGAGGAGTGAGCAGTTCTTC. Translated: CASSERTGRSEQFF.

The rearrangement links TRBV5-6 to TRBJ1-4, with D maybe TRBD1 (5 bases). Trimming cost V 2 bases and J 10 bases, with 18 bases left between them. Germline V gives CDR1 SGHDT, CDR2 YYEEEE. The CDR3 covers 15 residues. In DNA form, the CDR3 reads TGTGCCAGCAGCTTTTGGAACAGCCGCGGGGGAAAACTGTTTTTT. Translation gives CASSFWNSRGGKLFF.

The V and J genes are TRBV5-1 and TRBJ2-3; D not resolved. The V gene's germline CDR1 is SGHRS and CDR2 YFSETQ. V gave up 2 bases and J gave up 1 base, with 11 bases separating them. The CDR3 totals 15 residues. The CDR3, as DNA: TGCGCCAGCAGCTTAGCCAGCAGCGGCACAGATACGCAGTATTTT. It yields the protein CASSLASSGTDTQYF.

The chain carries TRBV7-9 and TRBJ2-7; D might be TRBD2 (5 bases). The germline V gene encodes CDR1 SEHNR and CDR2 FQNEAQ (reference sequence). This CDR3 has 11 residues. The V gene lost 5 bases and the J gene lost 4 bases, with 6 bases spanning the gap. The CDR3: CASSREYEQYF. CDR3 bases: TGTGCCAGCAGCCGGGAATACGAGCAGTACTTC.

The chain recombines TRBV29-1 with TRBJ1-1; 7 bases fit TRBD1. Germline CDR1 SQVTM, CDR2 ANQGSEA. J lost 5 bases, V lost 8 bases, and 11 bases had no gene match. The CDR3 loop spans 13 amino acids. CDR3 DNA sequence: TGCAGCACCCTTACAGGGGATGGGACTGAAGCTTTCTTT. It yields the protein CSTLTGDGTEAFF.

J is TRBJ1-2 and V is TRBV6-1, with 8 bases lining up with TRBD1. The trim removed 1 base at V and 2 bases at J, leaving 3 bases unmatched. CDR1 and CDR2 (germline): MNHNS, SASEGT. This CDR3 is 15 amino acids long. The DNA of the CDR3 is TGTGCCAGCAGTGAAGGGACAGGGCCGAACTATGGCTACACCTTC. Its translation: CASSEGTGPNYGYTF.

The chain carries TRBV28 and TRBJ2-3; TRBD1 matches 9 bases. The J segment lost 2 bases and the V segment lost 5 bases, leaving 5 bases of the junction unmatched. The CDR3 loop spans 15 amino acids. Germline lookup yields CDR1 MDHEN and CDR2 SYDVKM. The DNA for the CDR3 is TGTGCCAGCAGTGCGGGGACAGGGAACACAGATACGCAGTATTTT. Amino acid sequence: CASSAGTGNTDTQYF.